The rows below give T cell receptor beta chains drawn from one sample of a study of blood T cell repertoires in COVID-19. The table came from immunoSEQ multiplex PCR; TCRdb's copy has only in-frame clones and leaves some out. The sample carries more than 200,000 clones, around 90% recorded once. Sequenced input: peripheral blood. Receptor source: a human donor in a cohort sampled during active COVID-19. The conserved cysteine and the conserved F or W are not part of the CDR3 here. A clone size is listed for some rows: how often the clone was seen (once, few, many), or a class if it is expanded.

clone size	V gene	J gene	CDR3 protein
.	TRBV7-9	TRBJ1-1	ASSLGGGPETEAF
.	TRBV11-2	TRBJ2-7	ASSRGPDYEQY
.	TRBV18	TRBJ2-7	ASSHNRDRDYEQY
.	TRBV11-2	TRBJ2-7	ASSLVQTYEQY
.	TRBV5-4	TRBJ2-2	ASSFGTSGIGRMELF
.	TRBV10-3	TRBJ2-7	AISGPGLAGVPYEQY
.	TRBV18	TRBJ1-3	ASSPADTTGNTIY
few	TRBV19	TRBJ1-5	ASSMIRGYDQPQH
.	TRBV7-2	TRBJ2-5	ASSPPSEQETQY
.	TRBV7-8	TRBJ2-2	ASSRGAGGTGELF
.	TRBV19	TRBJ1-1	ATREGGTEAF
.	TRBV6-1	TRBJ2-7	ASSGASGGLSSYEQY
.	TRBV30	TRBJ2-7	AWRGAHPYEQY
.	TRBV30	TRBJ1-5	AWSVQGGNQPQH
.	TRBV27	TRBJ2-7	ASSLRIAGLPYEQY
.	TRBV7-2	TRBJ2-7	ASSQNRGYEQY
.	TRBV6-6	TRBJ1-2	ASSSTGERSKGYT
.	TRBV7-9	TRBJ1-2	ASSPDYGYT
few	TRBV6-5	TRBJ1-2	ASSSVNYGYT
.	TRBV7-8	TRBJ1-6	ASSLAAGYNSPLH
.	TRBV2	TRBJ2-1	ARGASGFYNEQF
.	TRBV5-1	TRBJ2-5	ASGLAGGQETQY
.	TRBV6-5	TRBJ1-2	ASSYSRAGVNYGYT
.	TRBV28	TRBJ1-2	ASSLMDTSYGYT
.	TRBV7-8	TRBJ2-7	ASSHWTSGTISYEQY
.	TRBV9	TRBJ2-1	ASSVAATGNEQF
few	TRBV7-2	TRBJ2-7	ASSSRGERSYEQY
many	TRBV19	TRBJ2-5	ASSIRGLAGGHQETQY
.	TRBV4-1	TRBJ1-2	ASSPGQGTNYGYT
.	TRBV5-1	TRBJ2-3	ASSLSGDTQY
.	TRBV6-2/TRBV6-3	TRBJ2-7	ASSYQGDEQY
once	TRBV27	TRBJ1-2	ASSPSQNNYGYT
.	TRBV18	TRBJ1-3	ASSPRTGGTGNTIY
once	TRBV5-4	TRBJ2-3	ASTAGGARARDTQY
.	TRBV10-3	TRBJ2-7	AISAQGKGEQY
.	TRBV6-1	TRBJ2-7	ASSGPTSDRSYEQY
.	TRBV5-1	TRBJ2-3	ASSHGQSTDTQY
.	TRBV4-1	TRBJ1-2	ASSHETRGNYGYT
.	TRBV28	TRBJ1-1	ASKVLGGEVGTEAF
.	TRBV7-6	TRBJ2-7	ASSSPAGSYEQY
few	TRBV4-2	TRBJ1-5	ASSQEGGRNQPQH
.	TRBV7-2	TRBJ2-7	ASSSRRTSGIKGEQY
.	TRBV19	TRBJ1-4	ASSIRGATNEKLF
.	TRBV28	TRBJ2-7	ASSFGDRGPEGS
once	TRBV11-3	TRBJ2-7	ASSPRDGGASEQY
once	TRBV5-1	TRBJ1-3	ASSPGTGGDTIY
.	TRBV7-3	TRBJ2-5	ASSLHGASPQETQY
.	TRBV9	TRBJ2-7	ASSVVPGGYEQY
.	TRBV4-3	TRBJ1-1	ASSQDWGRPEAF
few	TRBV9	TRBJ2-7	ASSVRWGNNEQY